Sequencing of this TCR beta chain was carried out in a study of beta chain features in type 1 diabetes. Study summary: No age, gender or cell yield differences were seen between patients and healthy donors. Overall study results and limits: PCR might show a preference for shorter templates, equally across patients and controls.

V lost 5 bases to trimming and J lost 1 base; unmatched junction nucleotides: 6. There are 15 residues in the CDR3. Germline-derived CDR1 and CDR2 are SGHTA and FQGTGA. Expressed TCRB transcripts were sequenced because the isolated RNA had all been reverse transcribed beforehand. An average around 3.3 million reads came from naive, central memory and regulatory T cell samples. Measured with immunoSEQ multiplex PCR; TCRdb has only the in-frame clones, and not every one. The sample consists of more than 150,000 clones, over 8.5% of them appearing once. The table lists this clone with many counts. Its matching antigen is unknown.

The material sequenced was central memory CD4+ T cells from blood. This TCR was recovered from a man aged 18 to 29 in good health. The chain joins TRBV7-3 to TRBJ2-7; TRBD1 matches 9 bases. The CDR3 region is CASSRGQGSSYEQYF. The CDR3 coding sequence is TGTGCCAGCAGCAGAGGACAGGGGAGTTCCTACGAGCAGTACTTC.